The source of this T cell receptor beta chain is a study of T cell responses to AZD1222 COVID-19 vaccine. Germline V gives CDR1 SQVTM, CDR2 ANQGSEA. V lost 7 bases, J lost 5 bases, and 11 bases lay in between. The CDR3 is 11 residues long. Only in-frame clones appear in the TCRdb table, and some are missing; sequencing was by immunoSEQ multiplex PCR. The sample holds roughly 150,000 clones, around 89% seen once. This material consisted of peripheral blood, taken 28 days after the second AZD1222 dose. The gene calls are TRBV29-1 and TRBJ1-2; D is unclear. The source is an adult who received the AZD1222 COVID-19 vaccine. The CDR3 DNA reads TGCAGCGACAGCAACGGGTATGGCTACACCTTC. Amino acid sequence: CSDSNGYGYTF. The full variable domain, in which reference TRBV29-1 and TRBJ1-2 provide the parts outside the CDR3, is SAVISQKPSRDICQRGTSLTIQCQVDSQVTMMFWYRQQPGQSLTLIATANQGSEATYESGFVIDKFPISRPNLTFSTLTVSNMSPEDSSIYLCSDSNGYGYTFGSGTRLTVV.